The clone carrying this T cell receptor beta chain occurred a few times. What it recognizes is unknown. The data were taken from a study of T cell responses to AZD1222 COVID-19 vaccine. The wider study: Second-dose timings of about 4 or about 12 weeks were pooled.

Broader study findings: Nearly half of unique spike-specific TCRs reportedly avoided B.1.351 and B.1.1.7 mutated regions.

The table came from immunoSEQ multiplex PCR; TCRdb's copy has only in-frame clones and leaves some out. The sample includes some 120,000 clones, approximately 83% of them seen just once. This sequence was found in an adult in good health. The sample was peripheral blood, taken on day 0 of AZD1222 vaccination.

The CDR3 reads CASKGVEAGGNTEAFF. Written as DNA, the CDR3 is TGTGCCAGCAAAGGCGTTGAGGCAGGGGGCAACACTGAAGCTTTCTTT. V is TRBV13 and J is TRBJ1-1; 8 bases line up with TRBD1. Germline trimming cut 7 bases from V and 2 bases from J; bases unmatched to any gene: 12. CDR3 length: 16 residues. Germline V gene lookup returns CDR1 PRHDT and CDR2 FYEKMQ (reference sequence).